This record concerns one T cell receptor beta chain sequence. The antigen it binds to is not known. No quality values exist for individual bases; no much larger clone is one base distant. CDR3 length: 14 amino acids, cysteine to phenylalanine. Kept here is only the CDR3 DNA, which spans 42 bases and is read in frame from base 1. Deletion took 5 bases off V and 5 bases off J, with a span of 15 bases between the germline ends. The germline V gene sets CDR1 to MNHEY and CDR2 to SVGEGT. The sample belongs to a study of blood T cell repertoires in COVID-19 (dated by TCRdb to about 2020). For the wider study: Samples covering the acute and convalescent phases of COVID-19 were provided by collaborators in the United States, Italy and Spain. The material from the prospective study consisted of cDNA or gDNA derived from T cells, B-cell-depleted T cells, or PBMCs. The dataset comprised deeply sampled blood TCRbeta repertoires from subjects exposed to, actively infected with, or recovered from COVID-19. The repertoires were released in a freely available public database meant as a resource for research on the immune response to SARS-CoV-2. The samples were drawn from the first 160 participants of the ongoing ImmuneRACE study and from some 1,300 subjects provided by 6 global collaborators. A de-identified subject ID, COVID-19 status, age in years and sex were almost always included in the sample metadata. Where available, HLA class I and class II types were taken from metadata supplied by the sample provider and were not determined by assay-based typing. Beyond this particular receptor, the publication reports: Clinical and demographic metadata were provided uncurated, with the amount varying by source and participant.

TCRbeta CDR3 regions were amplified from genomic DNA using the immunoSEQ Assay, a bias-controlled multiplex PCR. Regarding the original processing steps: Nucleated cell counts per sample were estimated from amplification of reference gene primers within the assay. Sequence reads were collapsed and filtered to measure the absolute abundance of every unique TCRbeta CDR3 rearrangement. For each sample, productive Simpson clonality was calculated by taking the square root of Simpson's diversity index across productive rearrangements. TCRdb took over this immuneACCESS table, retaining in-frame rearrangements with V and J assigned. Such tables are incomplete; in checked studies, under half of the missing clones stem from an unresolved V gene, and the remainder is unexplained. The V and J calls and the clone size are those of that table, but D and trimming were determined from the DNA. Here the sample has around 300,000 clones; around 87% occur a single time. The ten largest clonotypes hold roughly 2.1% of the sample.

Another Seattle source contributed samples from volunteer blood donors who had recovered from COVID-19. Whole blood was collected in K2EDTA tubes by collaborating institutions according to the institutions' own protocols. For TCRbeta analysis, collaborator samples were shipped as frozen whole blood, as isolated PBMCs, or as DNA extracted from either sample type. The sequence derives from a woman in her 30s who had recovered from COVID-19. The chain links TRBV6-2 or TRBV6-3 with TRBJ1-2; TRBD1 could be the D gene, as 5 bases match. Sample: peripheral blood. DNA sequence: TGTGCCAGCAGTCGAACAGGACGGATTTATGGCTACACCTTC. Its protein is CASSRTGRIYGYTF.